A single sample gave rise to the 21 T cell receptor gamma chains below, sequenced in a study of intestinal T cells in coeliac disease. For each case, the template was genomic DNA from ten roughly 4.6-µm formalin-fixed paraffin-embedded scrolls. TRG repertoires were amplified with LymphoTrack primers from around 0.2 ug of biopsy DNA. TCRdb re-identified clones in the multiplex PCR reads via CATT. The sample yields more than 850 gamma-chain clones, around 57% seen once. The specimen sequenced was a duodenal biopsy. The source is a human donor with celiac disease.

This sequence joins TRGV9 and TRGJ1 or TRGJ2. V dropped 5 bases and J dropped 2; count of bases not matched to a gene: 6. The CDR3 loop spans 13 amino acids. Per the germline V gene, CDR1 is GITISATS and CDR2 is ISYDGTV (reference sequence). CDR3 residues: CALWGGDYYKKLF. The CDR3 DNA reads as TGTGCCTTGTGGGGGGGAGATTATTATAAGAAACTCTTT.

V is TRGV10 and J is TRGJP1. TRGV10 is identified as an open reading frame with a role that is uncertain. The CDR3 totals 14 residues. Trimming took 12 bases from V and 7 from J; bases not matched to a gene: 15. In DNA form, the CDR3 reads TGTGCTGCCGACAGGCGAATAGTTGGTTGGTTCAAGATATTT. This translates into CAADRRIVGWFKIF.

This clone turned up a few times. TCRdb assigns this DNA the protein of a much larger clone, which departs from its translation at residue 10; this likely reflects a read error, and the protein shown comes from translating the DNA. The chain combines TRGV2 with TRGJP2. Germline CDR1 and CDR2: EGSNGY and YDSYNSKV. The CDR3 is 14 residues long. Here the CDR3 reads CATWDGPSDRIKTF. In DNA form, the CDR3 reads TGTGCCACCTGGGACGGGCCGAGTGATCGGATCAAGACGTTT.

This clone is large. This rearrangement joins TRGV2 to TRGJP2. This CDR3 has 15 residues. Trimming took 0 bases from V and 3 from J; bases not matched to a gene: 4. Germline loops: CDR1 EGSNGY, CDR2 YDSYNSKV. As DNA, the CDR3 is TGTGCCACCTGGGACGGGCGAGGTAGTGATTGGATCAAGACGTTT. Translated: CATWDGRGSDWIKTF.

The chain links TRGV2 to TRGJP1. CDR1 and CDR2 from the germline V gene are EGSNGY and YDSYNSKV. Trimming at V came to 0 bases and at J to 15 bases, leaving 16 bases not matched to a gene. The CDR3 is 15 residues long. CDR3 bases: TGTGCCACCTGGGACGGGCCTATCGGGCCTGGTGTCAAGATATTT. Translation gives CATWDGPIGPGVKIF.

Within the sample, this clone is large. The V gene is TRGV10, the J gene TRGJP1. TRGV10 is classed as an ORF, of uncertain function. The V gene end was trimmed by 8 bases and the J gene end by 12 bases; junction bases not matched to a gene: 7. This CDR3 is built from 11 residues. CDR3 coding DNA: TGTGCTGCGTGGGATTGGCGGTTCAAGATATTT. Residues: CAAWDWRFKIF.

The chain has TRGV3 and TRGJ1 or TRGJ2. After removal of 1 base from V and 8 bases from J, the junction contained 11 bases not matched to a gene. This CDR3 comprises 14 residues. Per the germline V gene, CDR1 is VTNTFY and CDR2 is YDVSTARD (reference sequence). CDR3 DNA sequence: TGTGCCACCTGGGACAGCCGGGGGACTAATAAGAAACTCTTT. It encodes CATWDSRGTNKKLF.

V gene TRGV8 combines with J gene TRGJP2. Germline assignment: CDR1 VENAVY and CDR2 YDSYNSRV. V shed 0 bases, J shed 9 bases, and the junction held 7 bases outside the gene matches. This CDR3 is 14 amino acids long. The CDR3 is CATWDRQVNWIKTF. In DNA form, the CDR3 reads TGTGCCACCTGGGATAGGCAGGTGAATTGGATCAAGACGTTT.

As regards this clone: Given a much more abundant clone one base away, this may be a read error. This rearrangement joins TRGV4 to TRGJ1 or TRGJ2. J gave up 3 bases and V 0 bases, and 14 bases lay outside the gene matches. The CDR3 has 17 amino acids. In germline, CDR1 is EGSTGY, CDR2 YDSYTSSV. The CDR3 here is CATWDGPRPPFYYKKLF. CDR3 DNA sequence: TGTGCCACCTGGGATGGGCCCAGGCCCCCTTTTTATTATAAGAAACTCTTT.

This clone was counted a few times. At the DNA level, this CDR3 is encoded by other sequences in the same sample as well. The DNA for the CDR3 is TGTGCCTTGTGGGCTAATTATTATAAGAAACTCTTT. This encodes CALWANYYKKLF. This sequence joins TRGV9 and TRGJ1 or TRGJ2. The CDR3 length is 12 residues. Germline V gene sequence: CDR1 GITISATS, CDR2 ISYDGTV (reference sequence). With 5 bases clipped from V and 1 base from J, the junction kept 2 bases outside the gene matches.

This clone is termed large (0.1 to 1%). The genes are TRGV2 and TRGJ1 or TRGJ2. The CDR3 runs to 12 residues. The V gene's germline CDR1 is EGSNGY and CDR2 YDSYNSKV. The V segment lost 3 bases and the J segment 10 bases; nucleotides outside the gene matches: 9. For the CDR3, the DNA is TGTGCCACCTGGGACCCTACTTGGAAGAAACTCTTT. Protein: CATWDPTWKKLF.

This rearrangement joins TRGV2 to TRGJ1 or TRGJ2. Trimming cost V 1 base and J 3 bases; bases outside gene matches: 6. The CDR3 consists of 14 residues. Germline V gene sequence: CDR1 EGSNGY, CDR2 YDSYNSKV. The CDR3 DNA reads TGTGCCACCTGGGACGGTAGAATTTATTATAAGAAACTCTTT. Residues: CATWDGRIYYKKLF.

The V call is TRGV9, the J call TRGJP1. Per germline, CDR1 GITISATS and CDR2 ISYDGTV (reference sequence). The V and J ends lost 0 bases and 6 bases, in that order; junction bases with no gene match: 4. The CDR3 covers 14 residues. The CDR3 is CALWEVQPGWFKIF. The DNA for the CDR3 is TGTGCCTTGTGGGAGGTGCAGCCTGGTTGGTTCAAGATATTT.

The rearrangement joins TRGV9 to TRGJ1 or TRGJ2. CDR3 length: 15 amino acids. V lost 2 bases to trimming and J lost 0 bases; unmatched junction nucleotides: 7. CDR1 is GITISATS, CDR2 ISYDGTV, per germline (reference sequence). The CDR3 DNA follows: TGTGCCTTGTGGGAGGGGGACGTGAATTATTATAAGAAACTCTTT. As protein: CALWEGDVNYYKKLF.

This clone is large (0.1 to 1%). The gene calls are TRGV8 and TRGJP2. J was trimmed by 8 bases and V by 2 bases; bases with no gene match: 2. The CDR3 contains 12 residues. Per the germline V gene, CDR1 is VENAVY and CDR2 is YDSYNSRV. CDR3 sequence (DNA): TGTGCCACCTGGGATACCGATTGGATCAAGACGTTT. Amino acid sequence: CATWDTDWIKTF.

The chain has TRGV4 and TRGJ1 or TRGJ2. Germline CDR1 is EGSTGY and CDR2 is YDSYTSSV. The CDR3 loop spans 17 amino acids. For the CDR3, the DNA is TGTGCACCTGGGATGGGCCCAGGCCCCTTTTTTTATTATAAGAAACTCTTT. Its translation is CAPGMGPGPFFYYKKLF.

This CDR3 reads CAHLGQAKDYYKKLF. The DNA of the CDR3 is TGTGCCCACCTGGGACAGGCTAAGGATTATTATAAGAAACTCTTT. The chain is built from TRGV3 and TRGJ1 or TRGJ2. The CDR3 loop spans 15 amino acids. V shed 12 bases and J 2 bases; nucleotides not matched to a gene: 19. From germline, CDR1 is VTNTFY and CDR2 YDVSTARD (reference sequence).

This clone has just one count. This chain links TRGV2 with TRGJ1 or TRGJ2. Trimming cost V 4 bases and J 3 bases; bases outside gene matches: 9. CDR3 length: 14 residues. CDR1 is EGSNGY and CDR2 is YDSYNSKV in the germline V gene. The CDR3: CATWDRPCYYKKLF. DNA of the CDR3: TGTGCCACCTGGGATCGGCCATGTTATTATAAGAAACTCTTT.

This clone is deemed large. The J gene is TRGJ1 or TRGJ2, the V gene TRGV8. There are 12 residues in the CDR3. Germline-derived CDR1 and CDR2 are VENAVY and YDSYNSRV. J was trimmed by 10 bases and V by 6 bases; bases with no gene match: 12. The CDR3 loop is CATWTSLLKKLF. As DNA, the CDR3 is TGTGCCACCTGGACCTCCCTGCTAAAGAAACTCTTT.

This clone counts as large. The genes are TRGV9 and TRGJ1 or TRGJ2. With V trimmed by 9 bases and J by 2 bases, 16 bases remained unmatched. Germline values: CDR1 GITISATS, CDR2 ISYDGTV (reference sequence). CDR3 size: 15 residues. This CDR3 is CALRTSWDDYYKKLF. The CDR3 nucleotides read TGTGCCTTGCGAACTTCTTGGGACGATTATTATAAGAAACTCTTT.

This chain connects TRGV11 to TRGJ1 or TRGJ2. TRGV11 is an open reading frame, and its role is uncertain. With V trimmed by 15 bases and J by 10 bases, 18 bases remained unmatched. The CDR3 length is 12 residues. The CDR3 bases are TGTGCCCTGCTGGATTTACCCATCAAGAAACTCTTT. Its translation: CALLDLPIKKLF.